A selection of T cell receptor beta chains follows, all from one sample in a study of T cell repertoires in cytomegalovirus infection. TCRdb redid the calling of the reads with MiXCR, one entry per CDR3 protein. This sample yields roughly 320,000 distinct CDR3 sequences, of which 9.6% are seen a single time; about 2.3% belongs to the top ten. Sequencing was carried out using PBMCs. The receptors were sampled from a human donor in good health (CMV status not recorded). Some clones in this sample may be carry-over from other donors' samples. The CDR3 runs from the conserved cysteine through the conserved F or W.

>TRBV5-6|TRBJ2-3
CASSLRQGSTDTQYF
>TRBV15|TRBJ2-2
CATSRDEGAGELFF
>TRBV16|TRBJ1-2
CASSQSTVFWLTF
>TRBV6-2/TRBV6-3|TRBJ1-1
CASSLGRNLNLGAFF
>TRBV6-2/TRBV6-3|TRBJ2-1
CASGRDSGPYNEQFF
>TRBV20-1|TRBJ1-1
CSARVTGFHGNTEAFF
>TRBV6-1|TRBJ1-3
CASSYSGTSRNTIYF
>TRBV7-9|TRBJ2-4
CASSPIRDSRSGEYF
>TRBV2|TRBJ2-1
CATSLEGSSYNEQFF
>TRBV20-1|TRBJ1-1
CSALLIPGQGDTEAFF
>TRBV7-2|TRBJ2-4
CASSLGAKNIQYF
>TRBV5-5|TRBJ2-5
CASSLAKLALVETQYF
>TRBV2|TRBJ1-2
CASKGDRVGGKDGYTF
>TRBV7-9|TRBJ2-3
CASRFGQGPDTQYF
>TRBV7-9|TRBJ1-5
CASSLEGNNQPQHF
>TRBV18|TRBJ1-2
CASSPTAGDIYGYTF
>TRBV12-3/TRBV12-4|TRBJ1-5
CASSLSGIGQPQHF
>TRBV7-9|TRBJ1-1
CASSFSGVNTEAFF
>TRBV19|TRBJ1-1
CATSSVDRVVNTEAFF
>TRBV5-1|TRBJ2-5
CASSLWDREQETQYF
>TRBV6-6|TRBJ2-3
CASSYTQRGRTESTDTQYF
>TRBV7-2|TRBJ1-5
CASSTRPLGNQPQHF